The subject of this entry is one T cell receptor beta chain. No antigen is known for it. V lost 5 bases and J lost 8, with 18 bases in between. The CDR3 has 15 residues. Germline V gene data show CDR1 as SGHDN and CDR2 as FVKESK. The sample belongs to a study of cytomegalovirus exposure and HLA in healthy donors. General observations from the study: Most TCR sequences showed up rarely, but some public TCRs showed up in many donors.

In the PCR, 60 Vbeta and 13 Jbeta primers were used. Measured with immunoSEQ multiplex PCR; TCRdb has only the in-frame clones, and not every one. This sample has some 41,000 clones; approximately 75% occur once, and the top ten carry roughly 4%. V is TRBV14 and J is TRBJ1-4; D call uncertain. The specimen was PBMCs. The source of this sequence is a middle-aged man in good health and CMV-seronegative. CDR3 sequence reads: CASSMREPGREKLFF. CDR3 DNA: TGTGCCAGCAGCATGCGGGAGCCGGGTCGGGAAAAACTGTTTTTT.